One and the same sample provided the 12 T cell receptor beta chains below, sequenced in a study of CD8 T cells in ankylosing spondylitis. Study results and caveats: About 8 highly homologous variants made up a TCR beta motif, and this motif appeared characteristic of ankylosing spondylitis blood.

One entry per CDR3 protein results from TCRdb running MiXCR on the 5' RACE reads. This repertoire shows a few hundred thousand distinct CDR3 sequences, around 7.6% found once; its top ten account for roughly 15%. These receptors have no identified antigens. Sequencing was performed on blood, either unsorted or a sorted T cell fraction (not recorded which). The receptors come from a male donor with ankylosing spondylitis.

This clonotype has ten or more counts. The gene calls are TRBV29-1 and TRBJ1-1, with 7 nucleotides matching TRBD1. Losses at the gene ends were 5 bases for V and 2 bases for J; bases not matched to a gene: 5. CDR3 length: 13 residues. Germline values: CDR1 SQVTM, CDR2 ANQGSEA. The CDR3 is CSVLRQGNTEAFF. The CDR3 coding sequence is TGCAGCGTTCTCAGACAGGGAAACACTGAAGCTTTCTTT.

This clonotype was detected only a few times. This chain links TRBV14 with TRBJ1-6; unclear D gene. Trimming left V 9 bases short and J 11 bases short, with 11 bases between. The CDR3 length is 11 residues. The germline V gene has CDR1 SGHDN and CDR2 FVKESK. CDR3 in DNA: TGTGCCAGTAGACCCCCGGCACCCCTCCACTTT. Protein: CASRPPAPLHF.

This clonotype has a handful of counts. In DNA, the CDR3 is TGTGCCAGCAGCTTAGAAGGGTTGGGCTCCTACGAGCAGTACTTC. This encodes CASSLEGLGSYEQYF. This chain connects TRBV7-2 to TRBJ2-7; D call uncertain. Germline-derived CDR1 and CDR2 are SGHTA and FQGNSA. This CDR3 comprises 15 residues. V was pared by 1 base and J by 0 bases, with 10 bases between. Supplemented by reference TRBV7-2 and TRBJ2-7, the full variable domain reads GAGVSQSPSNKVTEKGKDVELRCDPISGHTALYWYRQSLGQGLEFLIYFQGNSAPDKSGLPSDRFSAERTGGSVSTLTIQRTQQEDSAVYLCASSLEGLGSYEQYFGPGTRLTVT.

This clonotype was picked up a small number of times. The rearrangement joins TRBV3-1 to TRBJ2-1; D tentatively reads TRBD1 or TRBD2 (5 bases each). The germline CDR1 and CDR2 sequences are LGHDT and YNNKEL (reference sequence). The CDR3 runs 16 residues. V was trimmed by 0 bases and J by 15 bases, leaving 24 bases between them. The CDR3 DNA follows: TGTGCCAGCAGCCAAGATTGGGGGTCATATACCGCCGGACGGTTCTTC. It specifies CASSQDWGSYTAGRFF.

This chain links TRBV5-1 with TRBJ2-7, with D perhaps TRBD2 (5 bases). Between the trimmed V and J ends, which lost 0 bases and 4 bases, there was a span of 14 bases. Germline V gives CDR1 SGHRS, CDR2 YFSETQ. The CDR3 loop spans 15 amino acids. CDR3 nucleotides: TGCGCCAGCAGCTTGGAAAACCCCGGGGAATACGAGCAGTACTTC. Protein sequence: CASSLENPGEYEQYF.

V is TRBV6-4 and J is TRBJ2-7; the D gene is possibly TRBD2 (5 bases). V was shortened by 0 bases and J by 11 bases, with 14 bases between the two germline ends. This CDR3 comprises 13 residues. Germline CDR1 reads MRHNA; CDR2 reads SNTAGT. The CDR3 sequence is CASSDSTVSGEYF. CDR3 coding DNA: TGTGCCAGCAGTGACTCGACTGTGTCCGGGGAGTACTTC.

This clonotype was seen many times. The chain carries TRBV7-2 and TRBJ2-5; no clear D gene. Germline CDR1 SGHTA, CDR2 FQGNSA. V lost 5 bases and J lost 1, with 8 bases in between. This CDR3 has 13 amino acids. CDR3: CASSLMIQETQYF. The CDR3 DNA sequence: TGTGCCAGCAGCCTAATGATCCAAGAGACCCAGTACTTC.

The chain uses TRBV12-3 or TRBV12-4 and TRBJ2-1; a weak D match, TRBD2 (6 bases). The V end was cut by 6 bases, the J end by 0 bases, with 12 bases between. The CDR3 is made up of 15 amino acids. This CDR3 is CASRSGTGSYNEQFF. The CDR3 coding sequence is TGTGCCAGCAGGTCCGGGACTGGCTCCTACAATGAGCAGTTCTTC.

The CDR3 loop reads CATSDRWDEQYF. The CDR3, as DNA: TGTGCCACCAGTGATAGATGGGACGAGCAGTACTTC. The V call is TRBV24-1, the J call TRBJ2-7; D is unresolved. Trimming removed 3 bases from V and 5 bases from J, with 7 bases in between. CDR1 is KGHDR and CDR2 is SFDVKD in the germline V gene. CDR3 length: 12 amino acids.

V and J are TRBV27 and TRBJ2-1, with TRBD2 matching over 9 bases. CDR1 and CDR2 from the germline V gene are MNHEY and SMNVEV (reference sequence). V was pared by 7 bases and J by 7 bases, with 5 bases of the junction left unmatched. CDR3 length: 13 amino acids. CDR3 in amino acids: CASKGLADNEQFF. As DNA, the CDR3 is TGTGCCAGCAAGGGACTAGCTGATAATGAGCAGTTCTTC.

The table lists this clonotype with a few counts. V is TRBV6-5 and J is TRBJ1-5, with 8 bases fitting TRBD1. The V gene's germline CDR1 is MNHEY and CDR2 SVGAGI. This CDR3 contains 17 residues. Trimming cost V 2 bases and J 6 bases; bases outside gene matches: 12. CDR3 nucleotides: TGTGCCAGCAGTTACATACCGAGGACAGGGCAGGTTCAGCCCCAGCATTTT. Encoded protein: CASSYIPRTGQVQPQHF.

This clonotype was seen a handful of times. The chain joins TRBV6-2 or TRBV6-3 to TRBJ1-4, with D uncertain. CDR1 MNHEY and CDR2 SVGEGT come from the germline V gene. The CDR3 spans 15 residues. The germline V and J ends were trimmed by 5 bases and 14 bases, with 24 bases remaining between them. As DNA, the CDR3 is TGTGCCAGCAGTCCAAATACAGTCGGTGGCGGGAGGCTGTTTTTT. Translated: CASSPNTVGGGRLFF.